Listed here are 23 T cell receptor beta chains from one sample, sequenced in a study of shared clonotypes between healthy human individuals. The data were produced by immunoSEQ multiplex PCR, yet TCRdb's version contains in-frame clones alone and is incomplete. The data contain about 480,000 clones, over 60% of them singletons. Sequences were obtained from PBMCs. The receptors were gathered from a woman aged 40 to 50 in good health. Some clones in this sample may be carry-over from other donors' samples.

The chain has TRBV6-9 and TRBJ2-3; tentative D call: TRBD1 (5 bases). The CDR3 sequence is 17 residues long. V was trimmed by 2 bases and J by 1 base, leaving 16 bases between them. Germline V gene data show CDR1 as MNHGY and CDR2 as SVAAGI. The CDR3 bases are TGTGCCAGCAGTTATACGACAGCCCACTACCGCACAGATACGCAGTATTTT. It is translated as CASSYTTAHYRTDTQYF.

CDR3 region: CASSPGLDRDTDTQYF. CDR3 DNA: TGTGCCAGCAGCCCTGGACTAGATCGGGACACAGATACGCAGTATTTT. V gene TRBV9 combines with J gene TRBJ2-3, with 7 positions matching TRBD2. CDR3 length: 16 residues. The V gene end was trimmed by 4 bases and the J gene end by 2 bases; junction bases not matched to a gene: 10. Per the germline V gene, CDR1 is SGDLS and CDR2 is YYNGEE.

The table lists this clone with a few counts. The chain links TRBV5-6 to TRBJ1-2; a possible D gene is TRBD1 (6 bases). The CDR3 sequence is 15 residues long. Deletions cut 2 bases from V and 3 bases from J, with 14 bases between. Germline CDR1 is SGHDT and CDR2 is YYEEEE. The CDR3 nucleotides read TGTGCCAGCAGCTTCTCCGGGGGCTTCGACTATGGCTACACCTTC. Its translation: CASSFSGGFDYGYTF.

The rearrangement uses TRBV29-1 and TRBJ1-4; D may be TRBD1 (5 bases). CDR1 is SQVTM and CDR2 is ANQGSEA in the germline V gene. V lost 0 bases and J lost 7, with 12 bases in between. This CDR3 contains 14 residues. The CDR3 DNA reads as TGCAGCGTTGAAGACAGGGTTATAGGTGAAAAACTGTTTTTT. Amino acid sequence: CSVEDRVIGEKLFF.

The gene calls are TRBV11-1 and TRBJ2-5; D is undetermined. The germline CDR1 and CDR2 sequences are SGHAT and FQDESV (reference sequence). V shed 5 bases and J shed 5 bases, with 9 bases lying between them. The CDR3 runs 12 residues. CDR3 in amino acids: CASSPRLETQYF. The DNA for the CDR3 is TGTGCCAGCAGCCCGAGGTTGGAGACCCAGTACTTC. The full variable domain, rest sourced from reference TRBV11-1 and TRBJ2-5, is EAEVAQSPRYKITEKSQAVAFWCDPISGHATLYWYRQILGQGPELLVQFQDESVVDDSQLPKDRFSAERLKGVDSTLKIQPAELGDSAMYLCASSPRLETQYFGPGTRLLVL.

The rearrangement uses TRBV4-1 and TRBJ2-7; D is possibly TRBD2 (5 bases). Germline assignment: CDR1 MGHRA and CDR2 YSYEKL. CDR3 length equals 15 residues. The V end lost 3 bases, the J end lost 1 base, and 13 bases lay between the germline ends. The CDR3 here is CASSHGSGPSYEQYF. The CDR3 DNA reads TGCGCCAGCAGCCACGGAAGCGGACCGTCCTACGAGCAGTACTTC.

Remarks on this clone: Given a much more abundant clone one base away, this may be a read error. The rearrangement uses TRBV14 and TRBJ1-1; the D is unclear. CDR3 length: 13 residues. The germline V gene encodes CDR1 SGHDN and CDR2 FVKESK. V was pared by 5 bases and J by 1 base, with 8 bases between. CDR3 nucleotides: TGTGCCAGCAGCACCACAAGGAACACTGAAGCTTTCTTT. Its translation is CASSTTRNTEAFF. Complete variable domain (other parts from reference TRBV14 and TRBJ1-1): EAGVTQFPSHSVIEKGQTVTLRCDPISGHDNLYWYRRVMGKEIKFLLHFVKESKQDESGMPNNRFLAERTGGTYSTLKVQPAELEDSGVYFCASSTTRNTEAFFGQGTRLTVV.

This clone was seen only a few times. The genes are TRBV6-4 and TRBJ2-6, with D possibly TRBD2 on 7 matching bases. This CDR3 region has 15 residues. The germline CDR1 and CDR2 sequences are MRHNA and SNTAGT. V shed 3 bases and J shed 2 bases, with 8 bases lying between them. The CDR3 DNA is TGTGCCAGCAGTGAAGGGGGGGCTGGGGCCAACGTCCTGACTTTC. As protein: CASSEGGAGANVLTF.

This clone has at least ten counts. Other DNA sequences within the sample encode an identical CDR3. J is TRBJ1-1 and V is TRBV7-9; D is undetermined. The CDR3 has 14 amino acids. Trimming left V 1 base short and J 1 base short, with 7 bases between. Germline CDR1 reads SEHNR; CDR2 reads FQNEAQ (reference sequence). CDR3 residues: CASSLVGGNTEAFF. The CDR3 bases are TGTGCCAGCAGCTTAGTTGGTGGGAACACTGAAGCTTTCTTT.

V and J are TRBV7-9 and TRBJ2-7; 9 bases line up with TRBD2. The CDR3 extends over 16 amino acids. The ends lost 5 bases at V and 2 bases at J; junction bases unmatched: 10. From germline, CDR1 is SEHNR and CDR2 FQNEAQ (reference sequence). This chain's CDR3 is CASSPLRAGGPYEQYF. The CDR3 region has the DNA TGTGCCAGCAGCCCTCTTAGGGCGGGAGGGCCCTACGAGCAGTACTTC.

The chain couples TRBV7-9 to TRBJ2-2; D unresolved. CDR3 length equals 12 residues. V gave up 3 bases and J gave up 6 bases, with 5 bases separating them. CDR1 is SEHNR and CDR2 is FQNEAQ in the germline V gene (reference sequence). The CDR3 loop reads CASSFSAGELFF. The CDR3 DNA is TGTGCCAGCAGCTTTTCGGCCGGGGAGCTGTTTTTT.

J is TRBJ2-3 and V is TRBV6-5; 10 bases map to TRBD2. The CDR3 is 14 residues long. From germline, CDR1 is MNHEY and CDR2 SVGAGI. Unmatched junction bases numbered 3, after V lost 6 bases and J lost 3 bases. CDR3 amino acids: CASSLAGVTDTQYF. The CDR3 nucleotides are TGTGCCAGCAGCCTAGCGGGAGTTACAGATACGCAGTATTTT.

This clone has a single count. The CDR3 here is CASSPEAREWRADTQYF. The DNA of the CDR3 is TGTGCCAGCAGCCCCGAGGCGAGGGAATGGAGGGCAGATACGCAGTATTTT. The V gene is TRBV9, the J gene TRBJ2-3; tentatively, D is TRBD2 (6 bases). This CDR3 has 17 residues. Germline lookup yields CDR1 SGDLS and CDR2 YYNGEE. V was shortened by 4 bases and J by 4 bases, with 22 bases between the two germline ends.

The rearrangement joins TRBV28 to TRBJ2-1, with D possibly being TRBD2 (6 bases). Germline V gene sequence: CDR1 MDHEN, CDR2 SYDVKM. The V gene lost 5 bases and the J gene lost 8 bases, with 16 bases spanning the gap. CDR3 size: 14 residues. The chain's CDR3 is CASSRPGGPYEQFF. The CDR3 DNA sequence: TGTGCCAGCAGTCGCCCAGGAGGGCCGTATGAGCAGTTCTTC.

V gene TRBV5-1 combines with J gene TRBJ2-1; D possibly corresponds to TRBD2 (6 bases). The germline V gene has CDR1 SGHRS and CDR2 YFSETQ. V was trimmed by 2 bases and J by 3 bases, leaving 15 bases between them. The CDR3 contains 16 residues. The CDR3 loop reads CASSFEGLTHYNEQFF. The DNA for the CDR3 is TGCGCCAGCAGCTTTGAGGGACTCACTCACTACAATGAGCAGTTCTTC.

This clone showed up just once. The rearrangement uses TRBV7-8 and TRBJ2-7; D is unclear. Germline V lookup: CDR1 SGHVS, CDR2 FQNEAQ. V shed 5 bases and J shed 0 bases, with 11 bases lying between them. The CDR3 length is 14 residues. The DNA of the CDR3 is TGTGCCAGCAGCCCCCGCGGCGACTCCTACGAGCAGTACTTC. It is translated as CASSPRGDSYEQYF.

This clone was picked up many times. The gene calls are TRBV15 and TRBJ1-4; D might be TRBD1 (6 bases). Germline V gene lookup returns CDR1 LNHNV and CDR2 YYDKDF (reference sequence). Deletions cut 0 bases from V and 4 bases from J, with 12 bases between. The CDR3 consists of 16 residues. This CDR3 is CATSREWVQGNEKLFF. In DNA, the CDR3 is TGTGCCACCAGCAGAGAATGGGTACAGGGTAATGAAAAACTGTTTTTT. Full variable domain (missing parts from reference TRBV15 and TRBJ1-4): DAMVIQNPRYQVTQFGKPVTLSCSQTLNHNVMYWYQQKSSQAPKLLFHYYDKDFNNEADTPDNFQSRRPNTSFCFLDIRSPGLGDTAMYLCATSREWVQGNEKLFFGSGTQLSVL.

This clone was detected a few times. This chain uses TRBV11-2 with TRBJ2-2; D possibly uses TRBD1 or TRBD2 (5 bases each). This CDR3 region has 17 residues. Germline V CDR1 and CDR2: SGHAT, FQNNGV. Trimming left V 5 bases short and J 1 base short, with 17 bases between. The CDR3 spells CASSLKMGVGNTGELFF. CDR3 nucleotide sequence: TGTGCCAGCAGCCTGAAGATGGGGGTCGGGAACACCGGGGAGCTGTTTTTT.

This chain uses TRBV5-1 with TRBJ2-7; 10 nucleotides agree with TRBD2. The germline gives CDR1 SGHRS, CDR2 YFSETQ. This CDR3 is built from 16 residues. Germline trimming cut 3 bases from V and 2 bases from J; bases unmatched to any gene: 8. CDR3 amino acids: CASSWTLAGGAYEQYF. The CDR3 DNA follows: TGCGCCAGCAGCTGGACCTTAGCGGGAGGCGCCTACGAGCAGTACTTC.

CDR3 in DNA: TGTGCCAGCAGGCGGGACACCTTTTTGAACACTGAAGCTTTCTTT. Translated, it gives CASRRDTFLNTEAFF. The V gene is TRBV6-4, the J gene TRBJ1-1; perhaps TRBD1 as D (6 bases). Germline assignment: CDR1 MRHNA and CDR2 SNTAGT. Between the trimmed V and J ends, which lost 6 bases and 0 bases, there was a span of 14 bases. There are 15 residues in the CDR3.

The rearrangement links TRBV27 to TRBJ1-4; D unresolved. The V end lost 3 bases, the J end lost 0 bases, and 14 bases lay between the germline ends. The length of the CDR3 is 17 residues. Looked up from germline, CDR1 is MNHEY and CDR2 is SMNVEV (reference sequence). The CDR3 region has the DNA TGTGCCAGCAGTTTTCGACGGATCCCAGCAACTAATGAAAAACTGTTTTTT. This sequence encodes CASSFRRIPATNEKLFF.

The chain uses TRBV7-6 and TRBJ2-1, with 13 bases that match TRBD2. J lost 5 bases, V lost 6 bases, and 4 bases had no gene match. Germline CDR1 and CDR2: SGHVS and FNYEAQ. CDR3 length equals 15 residues. The CDR3 sequence is CASSYTSGRDNEQFF. CDR3 coding DNA: TGTGCCAGCAGTTACACTAGCGGGAGGGACAATGAGCAGTTCTTC.

The V call is TRBV27, the J call TRBJ2-1, with 8 positions matching TRBD2. The length of the CDR3 is 16 residues. V trimming: 5 bases; J trimming: 3 bases; junction bases outside the gene matches: 9. Germline-derived CDR1 and CDR2 are MNHEY and SMNVEV (reference sequence). For the CDR3, the DNA is TGTGCCAGCAGTCCTAGCGGGTCAATGCGCTACAATGAGCAGTTCTTC. This encodes CASSPSGSMRYNEQFF.